This is a list of T cell receptor beta chains from one sample in a study of shared clonotypes between healthy human individuals. Profiling relied on immunoSEQ multiplex PCR, and the TCRdb table lists in-frame clones only, not all of them. The sample has fewer than 800,000 clones, under 95% seen once. Sequenced material: naive CD8+ T cells sorted from blood. These receptors were obtained from a man aged 30 to 45 in good health. Both conserved end residues are part of each CDR3. A D gene is named only where the DNA matches it firmly. Size is omitted from some rows. Given values are once, few, many or a class for expanded clones.

d_gene	v_gene	abundance	j_gene	CDR3aa
TRBD2	TRBV19	-	TRBJ2-1	CAIRTSDDNEQFF
-	TRBV15	-	TRBJ2-2	CATRPAGSNTGELFF
-	TRBV28	-	TRBJ1-1	CASSLPGREAFF
-	TRBV21-1	-	TRBJ2-5	CASSRPTEKFQETQYF
-	TRBV4-3	-	TRBJ1-1	CASSQDIAGSGSTEAFF
-	TRBV6-6	-	TRBJ2-2	CASGTGELFF
TRBD1	TRBV2	-	TRBJ2-7	CASPRQGRGPEEQYF
TRBD1	TRBV9	-	TRBJ1-2	CASSVYGTGNYGYTF
TRBD2	TRBV5-4	-	TRBJ2-5	CASSLTFGGSPQETQYF
-	TRBV27	-	TRBJ2-7	CASAAPQRSSYEQYF
TRBD1	TRBV5-5	-	TRBJ1-2	CASSFTGTGVLRRTYGYTF
-	TRBV6-1	few	TRBJ1-2	CASSEGRGRANYGYTF
TRBD2	TRBV7-9	-	TRBJ2-1	CASSLELAGDEQFF
-	TRBV13	few	TRBJ1-5	CASSPSPNQPQHF
TRBD1	TRBV7-6	-	TRBJ1-1	CASSSGQGARTEAFF
TRBD1	TRBV28	-	TRBJ2-3	CASNRQGASTDTQYF
-	TRBV5-5	-	TRBJ2-7	CASIRDLQLSGQYF
-	TRBV4-2	-	TRBJ2-5	CASSPRNGQASETQYF
TRBD2	TRBV27	once	TRBJ2-7	CASSFFLAGVVYEQYF
-	TRBV2	-	TRBJ1-4	CASSEDQRGADEKLFF
-	TRBV11-2	once	TRBJ1-2	CASSRSNYGYTF
-	TRBV21-1	-	TRBJ1-4	CASSIGDREFWGPRCGTNEKLFF
TRBD2	TRBV27	-	TRBJ2-5	CASSLSGLAGTKETQYF
TRBD2	TRBV27	-	TRBJ2-7	CASSLNTPSSGGSYEQYF
TRBD1	TRBV27	-	TRBJ2-7	CASSPGDRERYEQYF
TRBD2	TRBV7-6	-	TRBJ2-7	CASSLELAGGYEQYF
TRBD2	TRBV29-1	-	TRBJ2-3	CSADTSASATDTQYF
-	TRBV6-5	once	TRBJ2-2	CASSYSRHLSGGELFF
TRBD1	TRBV7-9	once	TRBJ1-5	CASSHDRGNQPQHF
-	TRBV27	-	TRBJ2-1	CASRETESVPNEQFF
-	TRBV7-2	once	TRBJ1-5	CASSAYSNQPQHF
-	TRBV6-1	-	TRBJ2-7	CASSEPSYEQYF
TRBD1	TRBV28	-	TRBJ2-3	CASSFSTGGVTDTQYF
-	TRBV29-1	-	TRBJ2-7	CSVEDPRGVVGEQYF
TRBD1	TRBV5-6	-	TRBJ2-7	CASSSVRDSKYEQYF
TRBD2	TRBV7-6	-	TRBJ2-1	CASSEGLAVYNEQFF
TRBD1	TRBV27	-	TRBJ2-1	CASSLTGTGDNEQFF
TRBD1	TRBV9	-	TRBJ2-2	CASSPGQANTGELFF
TRBD2	TRBV28	-	TRBJ2-1	CASSLYTSGGDEQFF
TRBD1	TRBV4-1	-	TRBJ1-1	CASSLTGGTGIMNTEAFF
TRBD1	TRBV7-2	-	TRBJ2-7	CASSFPGQLNEQYF
TRBD1	TRBV7-6	-	TRBJ2-1	CASSLGTGGNEQFF
-	TRBV16	-	TRBJ2-7	CASSHSRWDEQYF
-	TRBV10-2	-	TRBJ2-7	CASRAGAYEQYF
-	TRBV5-8	-	TRBJ2-7	CASSLNFYEQYF
TRBD1	TRBV23-1	-	TRBJ1-2	CASNKNSPGQGFNGYTF
-	TRBV4-1	-	TRBJ2-2	CASSQVEGQIDTGELFF
-	TRBV4-3	once	TRBJ2-2	CASSQEWDITAGELFF
TRBD1	TRBV13	-	TRBJ2-7	CASSQAGTGVYEQYF
-	TRBV5-4	-	TRBJ2-3	CASSLTTDTQYF
-	TRBV28	-	TRBJ2-7	CASSQLSYEQYF
-	TRBV28	-	TRBJ2-3	CASSFIGGSNTDTQYF
TRBD2	TRBV7-9	-	TRBJ2-7	CASSPPFGGRPYEQYF
TRBD1	TRBV5-1	-	TRBJ2-1	CASSYRGGGNEQFF